A selection of T cell receptor beta chains follows, all from one sample in a study of T-cell memory formation after mild COVID-19. TCRdb passed the 5' RACE reads through MiXCR, listing each CDR3 protein once. The data hold approximately 260,000 distinct CDR3 sequences, with roughly 18% observed a single time. The sequenced material came from PBMCs or a T cell subset sorted from them (not recorded which). The receptors stem from a man younger than 30 who had mild COVID-19 (a few samples of this study predate the infection). Cell type and time point are not known. CDR3s include the opening cysteine and the closing phenylalanine or tryptophan. A D gene is named only where the DNA matches it firmly. The size field is filled for only some rows; it gives once, few, many or a size class.

TRBV12-3/TRBV12-4,few,TRBJ1-5,TRBD1,TGTGCCAGCAGTTTGGGTACAGGGGGCTGGGGTCAGCCCCAGCATTTT,CASSLGTGGWGQPQHF
TRBV9,NA,TRBJ2-1,TRBD1,TGTGCCAGCAGCGGCTCGACAGGGAGCTCCTACAATGAGCAGTTCTTC,CASSGSTGSSYNEQFF
TRBV7-3,NA,TRBJ2-1,TRBD2,TGTGCCAGCAGCCGAAGTAGCGGGGGGTACAATGAGCAGTTCTTC,CASSRSSGGYNEQFF
TRBV29-1,few,TRBJ2-5,NA,TGCAGCGCCGGCGGGTCGTACCAAGAGACCCAGTACTTC,CSAGGSYQETQYF
TRBV12-3/TRBV12-4,NA,TRBJ1-2,NA,TGTGCCAGCAGTTCGGTGGGGACGGTAAAATACTATGGCTACACCTTC,CASSSVGTVKYYGYTF
TRBV5-1,once,TRBJ2-3,TRBD2,TGCGCCAGCAGCCTCACTAGCGATCTCACAGATACGCAGTATTTT,CASSLTSDLTDTQYF
TRBV7-2,NA,TRBJ2-1,TRBD2,TGTGCCAGCAGCTTAGTAAGGTTGTTCACTAGCGGGGGACGATCCTACAATGAGCAGTTCTTC,CASSLVRLFTSGGRSYNEQFF
TRBV12-3/TRBV12-4,NA,TRBJ1-2,NA,TGTGCCAGCAGCTCCACAAGGGCAGGGGAAAATGGCTACACCTTC,CASSSTRAGENGYTF
TRBV12-3/TRBV12-4,NA,TRBJ2-5,TRBD2,TGTGCCAGCACCCTGGGAGGGACCGAGACCCAGTACTTC,CASTLGGTETQYF
TRBV20-1,NA,TRBJ2-5,TRBD2,TGCAGTGCTAGAGATGAGAGAAGCGGGGGTTTGGAGACCCAGTACTTC,CSARDERSGGLETQYF
TRBV6-6,NA,TRBJ1-5,NA,TGTGCCAGCAGTTACATCGCGGGGAAAGGTCAGCCCCAGCATTTT,CASSYIAGKGQPQHF
TRBV5-6,many,TRBJ2-7,NA,TGTGCCAGCAGCTTGGTGGGACAAGGAGTCGAGCAGTACTTC,CASSLVGQGVEQYF
TRBV2,few,TRBJ2-5,NA,TGTGCCAGCAGTGAACCAGAGACCCAGTACTTC,CASSEPETQYF
TRBV15,NA,TRBJ2-2,NA,TGTGCCACCGGGAGAGGGAACACCGGGGAGCTGTTTTTT,CATGRGNTGELFF
TRBV12-3/TRBV12-4,few,TRBJ1-6,NA,TGTGCCAGCAGTTCGTCCGGTGGGGCCCTCCACTTT,CASSSSGGALHF
TRBV28,NA,TRBJ2-3,NA,TGTGCCAGCAGTCAGAGCGGAAGCACAGATACGCAGTATTTT,CASSQSGSTDTQYF
TRBV7-9,NA,TRBJ1-4,NA,TGTGCCAGCAGCTTACAGTGGGCAACTAATGAAAAACTGTTTTTT,CASSLQWATNEKLFF
TRBV30,once,TRBJ2-1,NA,TGTGCCTGGAGTAAGGAGGCGGGGAGGTATGAGCAGTTCTTC,CAWSKEAGRYEQFF
TRBV5-1,few,TRBJ2-4,NA,TGCGCCAGCAGCCCCGGTGGACCTTTCCCCATTCAGTACTTC,CASSPGGPFPIQYF
TRBV12-3/TRBV12-4,NA,TRBJ1-2,NA,TGTGCCAGCACCACCCAGGGTAACTATGGCTACACCTTC,CASTTQGNYGYTF
TRBV29-1,NA,TRBJ2-5,NA,TGCAGCGTTAAAAGCCGCGATCGAGGGGAGACCCAGTACTTC,CSVKSRDRGETQYF
TRBV14,NA,TRBJ2-1,TRBD1,TGTGCCAGCAGCCAATTTGGACAGGGAATCTACAATGAGCAGTTCTTC,CASSQFGQGIYNEQFF
TRBV29-1,NA,TRBJ2-3,TRBD1,TGCAGCGTGCGAACTGGGACAGACACAGATACGCAGTATTTT,CSVRTGTDTDTQYF
TRBV7-9,NA,TRBJ2-3,NA,TGTGCCAGCAGCCGGACGAGCGGCGCCCGAAATACGCAGTATTTT,CASSRTSGARNTQYF
TRBV11-2,many,TRBJ2-3,TRBD2,TGTGCCAGCAGGCAAAAGCGGGGGGCCACAGATACGCAGTATTTT,CASRQKRGATDTQYF
TRBV15,few,TRBJ2-3,NA,TGTGCCACCAGCACGTTAGCGCTGAGCACAGATACGCAGTATTTT,CATSTLALSTDTQYF
TRBV6-1,few,TRBJ2-1,NA,TGTGCCAGCAGGTACCTGGGGCAGGTCCACAATGAGCAGTTCTTC,CASRYLGQVHNEQFF
TRBV20-1,NA,TRBJ2-3,NA,TGCAGTGCCACACAGGCGAGGGGCACAGATACGCAGTATTTT,CSATQARGTDTQYF
TRBV4-2,few,TRBJ2-3,NA,TGTGCCAGCAGCCAAGATTTCGGGGGCCCAAGCACAGATACGCAGTATTTT,CASSQDFGGPSTDTQYF
TRBV5-1,NA,TRBJ2-3,NA,TGCGCCAGCATAAAGGGGGTCGACTCAGCAGGGGGGGCAGATACGCAGTATTTT,CASIKGVDSAGGADTQYF
TRBV15,NA,TRBJ2-7,NA,TGTGCCACCAGCAGGGAACAGGGTTTTATCTACGAGCAGTACTTC,CATSREQGFIYEQYF
TRBV7-9,NA,TRBJ2-7,NA,TGTGCCAGCAGCTTCCCCAGCCCCCACGAGCAGTACTTC,CASSFPSPHEQYF
TRBV7-2,NA,TRBJ1-5,NA,TGTGCCAGCAGCTTAGCGCTATTGGGGAATCAGCCCCAGCATTTT,CASSLALLGNQPQHF
TRBV30,NA,TRBJ2-1,NA,TGTGCCTGGAATGAGCAGTTCTTC,CAWNEQFF
TRBV6-6,NA,TRBJ1-1,NA,TGTGCCAGCAGACCTCAGGGAGGGGGATCGCCTGAAGCTTTCTTT,CASRPQGGGSPEAFF
TRBV2,NA,TRBJ1-2,NA,TGTGCCAGCAAGGACAGCGTGGTCTACACCTTC,CASKDSVVYTF
TRBV20-1,NA,TRBJ2-3,TRBD2,TGCAGTGCTACGTCGGTTAGCGGGGGAGCAGATACGCAGTATTTT,CSATSVSGGADTQYF
TRBV19,NA,TRBJ1-1,NA,TGTGCCAGCTCCCCCCGGGGTGGTAGTAGCACTGAAGCTTTCTTT,CASSPRGGSSTEAFF
TRBV20-1,few,TRBJ2-7,NA,TGCAGTGCTAGAGACGAGGGAATCTCCCACGAGCAGTACTTC,CSARDEGISHEQYF
TRBV4-2,NA,TRBJ2-2,NA,TGTGCCAGCAGCCAAGTGGGGGCCGGGGAGCTGTTTTTT,CASSQVGAGELFF
TRBV2,few,TRBJ2-6,NA,TGTGCCAGCAGTGAATTGGGTCTCTCTTCTGGGGCCAACGTCCTGACTTTC,CASSELGLSSGANVLTF
TRBV9,NA,TRBJ1-4,TRBD1,TGTGCCAGCAGCGAGGAGGGGGCATTTGCTAATGAAAAACTGTTTTTT,CASSEEGAFANEKLFF
TRBV5-1,many,TRBJ2-3,NA,TGCGCCAGCAGCCCGGTTGGCGGTGGAGTAACAGATACGCAGTATTTT,CASSPVGGGVTDTQYF
TRBV30,NA,TRBJ1-1,NA,TGTGCCTGGAGCCGGGGGTGGACTGAAGCTTTCTTT,CAWSRGWTEAFF
TRBV6-5,NA,TRBJ1-1,NA,TGTGCCAGCAGCCCGCCCGGGGTGTCAGCTTTCTTT,CASSPPGVSAFF
TRBV11-2,few,TRBJ1-5,NA,TGTGCCAGCAGCTTAGAAGTTAATCAGCCCCAGCATTTT,CASSLEVNQPQHF
TRBV7-2,NA,TRBJ1-6,TRBD1,TGTGCCAGCAGCTTCGACAGGGGCGATAATTCACCCCTCCACTTT,CASSFDRGDNSPLHF
TRBV20-1,NA,TRBJ2-5,TRBD2,TGCAGTGCTAGAGAATGGGCGGGGGGGCCTGGTGAGACCCAGTACTTC,CSAREWAGGPGETQYF
TRBV20-1,NA,TRBJ2-3,TRBD2,TGCAGTGCGTTCCCGCCCCTAAAGCGGGGGGAAGGGGATACGCAGTATTTT,CSAFPPLKRGEGDTQYF
TRBV20-1,few,TRBJ1-6,TRBD1,TGCAGTGCTCCGCCGGGACAGGGCGGAACGGATTCACCCCTCCACTTT,CSAPPGQGGTDSPLHF
TRBV7-7,few,TRBJ2-5,TRBD2,TGTGCCAGCAGCTTAGGTAGCGGGGGGGCCGGTGAGACCCAGTACTTC,CASSLGSGGAGETQYF
TRBV2,many,TRBJ2-5,NA,TGTGCCAGCAGCGGGCAGATCCAAGAGACCCAGTACTTC,CASSGQIQETQYF
TRBV5-1,NA,TRBJ2-1,NA,TGCGCCAGCAGCTTGGCCCTTAGCTCCTACAATGAGCAGTTCTTC,CASSLALSSYNEQFF
TRBV7-6,once,TRBJ1-6,NA,TGTGCCAGCAGCTTAAATGGTGCCGATAATTCACCCCTCCACTTT,CASSLNGADNSPLHF
TRBV5-1,few,TRBJ2-3,NA,TGCGCCAGCAGCTTGGGGAGACCCAGCACAGATACGCAGTATTTT,CASSLGRPSTDTQYF
TRBV7-8,few,TRBJ2-4,TRBD1,TGTGCCAGCAGCCGGGACAGGGGTAACATTCAGTACTTC,CASSRDRGNIQYF
TRBV28,NA,TRBJ2-1,NA,TGTGCCAGCAGCCCCCCCACGATGAACAATGAGCAGTTCTTC,CASSPPTMNNEQFF
TRBV7-9,few,TRBJ2-3,TRBD2,TGTGCCAGCAGCCGGAGTGGGACTAGCGGGGGGGCGACAGATACGCAGTATTTT,CASSRSGTSGGATDTQYF